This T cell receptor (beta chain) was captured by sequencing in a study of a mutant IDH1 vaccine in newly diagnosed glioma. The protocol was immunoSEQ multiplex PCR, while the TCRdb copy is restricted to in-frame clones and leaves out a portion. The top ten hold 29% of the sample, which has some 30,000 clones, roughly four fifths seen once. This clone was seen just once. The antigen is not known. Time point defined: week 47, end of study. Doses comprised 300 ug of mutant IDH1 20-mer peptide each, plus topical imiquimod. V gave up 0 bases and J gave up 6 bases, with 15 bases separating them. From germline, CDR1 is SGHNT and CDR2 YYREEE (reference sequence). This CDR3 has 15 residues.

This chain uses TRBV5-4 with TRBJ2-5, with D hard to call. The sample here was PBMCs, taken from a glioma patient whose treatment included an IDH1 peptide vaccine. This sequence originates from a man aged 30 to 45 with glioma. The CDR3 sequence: CASSLGPDSVQTQYF. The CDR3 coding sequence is TGTGCCAGCAGCTTGGGGCCCGACTCGGTGCAGACCCAGTACTTC.